Each of the 24 T cell receptor beta chains below was sequenced from the same sample in a study of CD8 T cells in Susac syndrome. A quantity of about 0.5 to 1 ug RNA underwent reverse transcription using random hexamers. Via MiXCR, TCRdb re-called the immunoSEQ multiplex PCR reads, giving one row per CDR3 protein. The sample consists of around 300,000 distinct CDR3 sequences, over 75% of them appearing once. Material for sequencing was CD8+ T cells from PBMCs. These receptors all come from a human donor with multiple sclerosis.

The chain couples TRBV7-9 to TRBJ1-5; D remains ambiguous. The length of the CDR3 is 12 residues. Germline loops: CDR1 SEHNR, CDR2 FQNEAQ (reference sequence). V lost 5 bases, J lost 7 bases, and 9 bases lay in between. In DNA form, the CDR3 reads TGTGCCAGCAGCCAAGGGTTACAGCCCCAGCATTTT. Protein: CASSQGLQPQHF. The variable domain in full, with the rest retrieved from reference TRBV7-9 and TRBJ1-5, is DTGVSQNPRHKITKRGQNVTFRCDPISEHNRLYWYRQTLGQGPEFLTYFQNEAQLEKSRLLSDRFSAERPKGSFSTLEIQRTEQGDSAMYLCASSQGLQPQHFGDGTRLSIL.

The rearrangement links TRBV6-5 to TRBJ2-7; 9 positions match TRBD2. Germline V gene lookup returns CDR1 MNHEY and CDR2 SVGAGI. The CDR3 is made up of 13 amino acids. Trimming took 6 bases from V and 5 from J; bases not matched to a gene: 5. CDR3 sequence (DNA): TGTGCCAGCAGCGCGGGAGGGCCAGACGAGCAGTACTTC. Amino acid sequence: CASSAGGPDEQYF.

This clonotype was observed a few times. V usage is TRBV2 and J usage is TRBJ2-5; tentatively, D is TRBD1 (5 bases). Deletions cut 2 bases from V and 1 base from J, with 14 bases between. Germline V gene sequence: CDR1 SNHLY, CDR2 FYNNEI. This CDR3 has 16 residues. This CDR3 reads CASSEWRGRAQETQYF. The CDR3 DNA is TGTGCCAGCAGTGAATGGAGAGGCAGGGCCCAAGAGACCCAGTACTTC. The entire variable domain, with the rest obtained from reference TRBV2 and TRBJ2-5, is as follows: EPEVTQTPSHQVTQMGQEVILRCVPISNHLYFYWYRQILGQKVEFLVSFYNNEISEKSEIFDDQFSVERPDGSNFTLKIRSTKLEDSAMYFCASSEWRGRAQETQYFGPGTRLLVL.

The chain links TRBV30 to TRBJ1-2, with 8 bases matching TRBD1. The CDR3 sequence is 16 residues long. V trimming: 0 bases; J trimming: 4 bases; junction bases outside the gene matches: 10. CDR1 GTSNPN and CDR2 SVGIG come from the germline V gene (reference sequence). Here the CDR3 DNA reads TGTGCCTGGAGTGTACCAGGTGACAGGGGCCCCTATGGCTACACCTTC. It codes for CAWSVPGDRGPYGYTF.

CDR3 sequence (DNA): TGTGCCAGCAGCTCAACGACAGGGAACACCGGGGAGCTGTTTTTT. Translation: CASSSTTGNTGELFF. The chain couples TRBV7-9 to TRBJ2-2; perhaps TRBD1 as D (6 bases). CDR3 length: 15 residues. V lost 4 bases, J lost 1 base, and 10 bases lay in between. Germline V lookup: CDR1 SEHNR, CDR2 FQNEAQ (reference sequence). Variable domain in full (rest from reference TRBV7-9 and TRBJ2-2): DTGVSQNPRHKITKRGQNVTFRCDPISEHNRLYWYRQTLGQGPEFLTYFQNEAQLEKSRLLSDRFSAERPKGSFSTLEIQRTEQGDSAMYLCASSSTTGNTGELFFGEGSRLTVL.

This rearrangement joins TRBV3-1 to TRBJ2-7, with TRBD2 matching over 13 bases. The V segment lost 4 bases and the J segment 2 bases; nucleotides outside the gene matches: 2. Germline CDR1 is LGHDT and CDR2 is YNNKEL (reference sequence). The CDR3 is made up of 15 amino acids. CDR3 in DNA: TGTGCCAGCAGCCCCGGACTAGCGGGGGCCTACGAGCAGTACTTC. It codes for CASSPGLAGAYEQYF.

The chain couples TRBV5-8 to TRBJ2-7; 9 nucleotides agree with TRBD1. Germline V CDR1 and CDR2: SGHTS, YDEGEE. V was pared by 0 bases and J by 1 base, with 2 bases of the junction left unmatched. This CDR3 region has 15 residues. CDR3 protein: CASSLGGQGSYEQYF. CDR3 sequence (DNA): TGTGCCAGCAGCTTGGGGGGACAGGGATCCTACGAGCAGTACTTC.

This chain links TRBV12-3 or TRBV12-4 with TRBJ2-1; TRBD2 aligns across 7 bases. The CDR3 has 19 amino acids. V trimming: 2 bases; J trimming: 0 bases; junction bases outside the gene matches: 13. The CDR3 protein is CASSLTERDRTHSYNEQFF. The CDR3 bases are TGTGCCAGCAGTTTAACCGAGCGGGATCGGACCCACTCCTACAATGAGCAGTTCTTC.

This clonotype was observed a handful of times. V usage is TRBV19 and J usage is TRBJ2-2; the D gene is possibly TRBD1 (5 bases). Germline-derived CDR1 and CDR2 are LNHDA and SQIVND (reference sequence). The CDR3 is 13 amino acids. Trimming removed 5 bases from V and 3 bases from J, with 7 bases in between. The CDR3 loop is CASSLQDTGELFF. CDR3 nucleotides: TGTGCCAGTAGTCTACAGGACACCGGGGAGCTGTTTTTT. Full variable domain (remainder filled in from reference TRBV19 and TRBJ2-2): DGGITQSPKYLFRKEGQNVTLSCEQNLNHDAMYWYRQDPGQGLRLIYYSQIVNDFQKGDIAEGYSVSREKKESFPLTVTSAQKNPTAFYLCASSLQDTGELFFGEGSRLTVL.

The J gene is TRBJ2-2, the V gene TRBV9; TRBD1 might be the D (5 bases). Trimming left V 4 bases short and J 5 bases short, with 18 bases between. Looked up from germline, CDR1 is SGDLS and CDR2 is YYNGEE. This CDR3 spans 16 amino acids. As DNA, the CDR3 is TGTGCCAGCAGCCCCCCCCCTGGGGCAGGGACCGGGGAGCTGTTTTTT. This sequence encodes CASSPPPGAGTGELFF.

CDR3 region: CASSSSRLAGGRVETQYF. In DNA form, the CDR3 reads TGTGCCAGCAGCTCATCCCGGCTAGCGGGAGGCCGAGTGGAGACCCAGTACTTC. J is TRBJ2-5 and V is TRBV7-9; 11 bases map to TRBD2. V trimming: 4 bases; J trimming: 5 bases; junction bases outside the gene matches: 15. The V gene's germline CDR1 is SEHNR and CDR2 FQNEAQ (reference sequence). The length of the CDR3 is 18 residues.

J is TRBJ2-4 and V is TRBV7-9; D ambiguous. There are 15 residues in the CDR3. V was clipped by 5 bases and J by 4 bases, with 15 bases between them. From germline, CDR1 is SEHNR and CDR2 FQNEAQ (reference sequence). The CDR3 protein is CASSRRWGSKNIQYF. The CDR3 nucleotides read TGTGCCAGCAGCCGCCGATGGGGATCAAAAAACATTCAGTACTTC.

The chain joins TRBV29-1 to TRBJ2-7; 7 nucleotides align to TRBD1. The V segment lost 4 bases and the J segment 3 bases; nucleotides outside the gene matches: 12. Germline-derived CDR1 and CDR2 are SQVTM and ANQGSEA. The CDR3 runs 15 residues. This chain's CDR3 is CSVGHYRGSSYEQYF. The DNA of the CDR3 is TGCAGCGTTGGCCATTACAGGGGTAGTAGCTACGAGCAGTACTTC.

This chain connects TRBV11-2 to TRBJ2-5, with D maybe TRBD2 (6 bases). Germline-derived CDR1 and CDR2 are SGHAT and FQNNGV. Between the trimmed V and J ends, which lost 0 bases and 2 bases, there was a span of 10 bases. The CDR3 loop spans 15 amino acids. Here the CDR3 reads CASSLDLTSQETQYF. For the CDR3, the DNA is TGTGCCAGCAGCTTAGATTTGACTAGTCAAGAGACCCAGTACTTC. Variable domain in full (rest from reference TRBV11-2 and TRBJ2-5): EAGVAQSPRYKIIEKRQSVAFWCNPISGHATLYWYQQILGQGPKLLIQFQNNGVVDDSQLPKDRFSAERLKGVDSTLKIQPAKLEDSAVYLCASSLDLTSQETQYFGPGTRLLVL.

V and J are TRBV5-1 and TRBJ2-2, with 10 bases aligning to TRBD2. Per germline, CDR1 SGHRS and CDR2 YFSETQ. Trimming cost V 4 bases and J 1 base; bases outside gene matches: 1. This CDR3 is built from 15 residues. The CDR3, as DNA: TGCGCCAGCAGCGGGACTAGCGTGAACACCGGGGAGCTGTTTTTT. It yields the protein CASSGTSVNTGELFF.

This clonotype appeared once. This chain joins TRBV7-8 and TRBJ2-1; D is unclear. Trimming removed 6 bases from V and 0 bases from J, with 9 bases in between. The germline CDR1 and CDR2 sequences are SGHVS and FQNEAQ. The CDR3 loop spans 14 amino acids. The CDR3 nucleotides are TGTGCCAGCAGGAGTCTGGTCTCCTACAATGAGCAGTTCTTC. Translated, it gives CASRSLVSYNEQFF.

V usage is TRBV6-2 or TRBV6-3 and J usage is TRBJ2-1; D may be TRBD2 (6 bases). The V gene lost 2 bases and the J gene lost 4 bases, with 15 bases spanning the gap. The CDR3 contains 16 residues. Germline lookup yields CDR1 MNHEY and CDR2 SVGEGT. Here the CDR3 reads CASSYGVAASYNEQFF. CDR3 bases: TGTGCCAGCAGTTACGGGGTAGCGGCTTCGTACAATGAGCAGTTCTTC.

This chain uses TRBV20-1 with TRBJ2-2, with D perhaps matching TRBD2 (5 bases). The CDR3 runs to 17 residues. V was cut by 2 bases and J by 1 base, with 17 bases left in between. Per germline, CDR1 DFQATT and CDR2 SNEGSKA (reference sequence). CDR3 amino acids: CSARKIQAVLNTGELFF. DNA for the CDR3: TGCAGTGCTAGAAAAATCCAAGCGGTCTTGAACACCGGGGAGCTGTTTTTT.

This clonotype was detected only once. The genes are TRBV11-3 and TRBJ2-3; 12 nucleotides line up with TRBD2. V shed 4 bases and J 6 bases; nucleotides not matched to a gene: 14. Germline CDR1 is SGHNT and CDR2 is YENEEA. The CDR3 covers 18 residues. In DNA, the CDR3 is TGTGCCAGCAGCTCGGGGCCAAAGACTAGCGGGAGCTGGGATACGCAGTATTTT. It translates to CASSSGPKTSGSWDTQYF.

This clonotype appeared a few times. This chain joins TRBV18 and TRBJ1-1; D gene unclear. The CDR3 runs 13 residues. Germline V gene sequence: CDR1 KGHSH, CDR2 LQKENI. Between the trimmed V and J ends, which lost 3 bases and 2 bases, there was a span of 7 bases. This CDR3 reads CASSPGSNTEAFF. For the CDR3, the DNA is TGTGCCAGCTCACCGGGGTCTAACACTGAAGCTTTCTTT.

The rearrangement uses TRBV7-8 and TRBJ2-7; the D gene could be TRBD1 or TRBD2 (5 bases each). The germline V and J ends were trimmed by 1 base and 5 bases, with 12 bases remaining between them. Germline values: CDR1 SGHVS, CDR2 FQNEAQ. The CDR3 length is 14 residues. DNA for the CDR3: TGTGCCAGCAGCTTAGTCCTCGGGACGGACGAGCAGTACTTC. This gives the protein CASSLVLGTDEQYF.

This chain connects TRBV4-3 to TRBJ1-1, with D tentatively TRBD1 (5 bases). The germline gives CDR1 LGHNA, CDR2 YSLEER. This CDR3 spans 16 amino acids. The V gene lost 2 bases and the J gene lost 1 base, with 14 bases spanning the gap. The CDR3 is CASSQLPSTENTEAFF. The CDR3 DNA reads TGCGCCAGCAGCCAACTCCCCTCGACAGAGAACACTGAAGCTTTCTTT.

The chain links TRBV20-1 to TRBJ2-2; maybe TRBD2 (5 bases). With 6 bases removed from V and 4 bases from J, the gap between germline ends came to 12 bases. The CDR3 contains 13 residues. Germline loops: CDR1 DFQATT, CDR2 SNEGSKA (reference sequence). CDR3 coding DNA: TGCAGTGCGCCCCGGACTGCCACCGGGGAGCTGTTTTTT. It translates to CSAPRTATGELFF.

J is TRBJ2-5 and V is TRBV3-1; no reliable D call. The CDR3 has 12 amino acids. V lost 1 base, J lost 9 bases, and 9 bases lay in between. Germline assignment: CDR1 LGHDT and CDR2 YNNKEL (reference sequence). In DNA form, the CDR3 reads TGTGCCAGCAGCCAAGTGGCGGTGTCCCAGTACTTC. Encoded protein: CASSQVAVSQYF.